The 17 T cell receptor beta chains below come from one sample, sequenced in a study of blood T cell repertoires in COVID-19. Data came from immunoSEQ multiplex PCR; TCRdb stores just in-frame clones and leaves some out. The sample lists 300,000 to 400,000 clones; around 90% were seen once. Sequencing input: peripheral blood. These receptors were collected from a woman under 30 who had recovered from COVID-19.

J is TRBJ2-5 and V is TRBV11-3, with TRBD1 as a possible D gene (5 bases). This CDR3 comprises 13 residues. Germline assignment: CDR1 SGHNT and CDR2 YENEEA. Trimming took 6 bases from V and 4 from J, leaving 12 bases between them. The DNA for the CDR3 is TGTGCCAGCAGTTCAGGGCGAGGAGAGACCCAGTACTTC. It specifies CASSSGRGETQYF.

The chain combines TRBV10-1 with TRBJ2-3; D unclear. CDR3 size: 13 residues. Per germline, CDR1 WNHNN and CDR2 SYGVQD (reference sequence). Trimming removed 2 bases from V and 3 bases from J, with 6 bases in between. CDR3 amino acids: CASSETWTDTQYF. In DNA form, the CDR3 reads TGCGCCAGCAGTGAGACTTGGACAGATACGCAGTATTTT.

Only one count was recorded for this clone. J is TRBJ1-2 and V is TRBV25-1; perhaps TRBD1 as D (6 bases). CDR1 is MGHDK and CDR2 is SYGVNS in the germline V gene. Trimming pared 1 base from V and 8 bases from J, leaving 17 bases between. The CDR3 is 15 amino acids. The CDR3 DNA reads TGTGCCAGCAGTGAATGGGGGGGACAAGGAGGAGGCTACACCTTC. It yields the protein CASSEWGGQGGGYTF.

Only a few counts were recorded for this clone. This chain joins TRBV5-6 and TRBJ2-1; 11 bases map to TRBD2. Germline V gene sequence: CDR1 SGHDT, CDR2 YYEEEE. CDR3 length equals 16 residues. V lost 2 bases to trimming and J lost 4 bases; unmatched junction nucleotides: 5. As DNA, the CDR3 is TGTGCCAGCAGCTTTCTAGCGGGAGGCCTATACAATGAGCAGTTCTTC. Protein product: CASSFLAGGLYNEQFF.

CDR3 nucleotide sequence: TGTGCCACCAGCAGAGATTACAGGGATTATAGCAATCAGCCCCAGCATTTT. It translates to CATSRDYRDYSNQPQHF. The V gene is TRBV15, the J gene TRBJ1-5; D is possibly TRBD1 (6 bases). Trimming cost V 0 bases and J 0 bases, with 12 bases left between them. Germline V lookup: CDR1 LNHNV, CDR2 YYDKDF (reference sequence). This CDR3 region has 17 residues.

The J gene is TRBJ1-1, the V gene TRBV19, with 9 bases lining up with TRBD1. CDR1 and CDR2 (germline): LNHDA, SQIVND (reference sequence). Trimming cost V 4 bases and J 2 bases; bases outside gene matches: 2. This CDR3 is 14 amino acids long. The CDR3 region has the DNA TGTGCCAGTAGTACTACAGGGGGCAACACTGAAGCTTTCTTT. Translation gives CASSTTGGNTEAFF.

This clone showed up just once. V usage is TRBV3-1 (or the pseudogene TRBV3-2) and J usage is TRBJ2-1; 8 bases align to TRBD2. Losses at the gene ends were 0 bases for V and 6 bases for J; bases not matched to a gene: 7. The CDR3 has 16 amino acids. The germline gives CDR1 LGHDT, CDR2 YNNKEL (reference sequence). CDR3 nucleotide sequence: TGTGCCAGCAGCCAAGAGTACAGCGGGAGTGGCAATGAGCAGTTCTTC. Translating gives CASSQEYSGSGNEQFF.

The rearrangement uses TRBV18 and TRBJ2-1; 10 bases are shared with TRBD2. The junction had 12 bases not matched to a gene; V was cut back by 4 bases and J by 0 bases. This CDR3 is built from 19 residues. The germline V gene has CDR1 KGHSH and CDR2 LQKENI. The CDR3 DNA sequence: TGTGCCAGCTCACGGCAGCGGGAGGGAACCATTCTCTCCTACAATGAGCAGTTCTTC. Protein product: CASSRQREGTILSYNEQFF.

Here the CDR3 DNA reads TGTGCCAGCAGCGTAGTCCCTCGGCGGAACTCTGGAAACACCATATATTTT. This gives the protein CASSVVPRRNSGNTIYF. The chain employs TRBV9 and TRBJ1-3; D unclear. The germline V gene encodes CDR1 SGDLS and CDR2 YYNGEE. V lost 0 bases to trimming and J lost 0 bases, with 13 bases between them. The CDR3 contains 17 residues.

The chain employs TRBV9 and TRBJ2-5; TRBD2 matches 9 bases. Trimming at V came to 4 bases and at J to 5 bases, leaving 15 bases not matched to a gene. Germline-derived CDR1 and CDR2 are SGDLS and YYNGEE. The CDR3 spans 17 residues. The CDR3 bases are TGTGCCAGCAGCCCGTGGGGCGGGAGGGCCATGCCGGAGACCCAGTACTTC. It codes for CASSPWGGRAMPETQYF. The full variable domain, with the rest looked up from reference TRBV9 and TRBJ2-5, is DSGVTQTPKHLITATGQRVTLRCSPRSGDLSVYWYQQSLDQGLQFLIQYYNGEERAKGNILERFSAQQFPDLHSELNLSSLELGDSALYFCASSPWGGRAMPETQYFGPGTRLLVL.

The genes are TRBV4-2 and TRBJ2-5, with no clear D. Germline CDR1 LGHNA, CDR2 YNFKEQ. V lost 0 bases and J lost 3, with 8 bases in between. There are 14 residues in the CDR3. The CDR3 here is CASSQDLAEETQYF. The CDR3 DNA is TGTGCCAGCAGCCAAGATTTGGCGGAAGAGACCCAGTACTTC.

The V gene is TRBV30, the J gene TRBJ2-2; 8 nucleotides match TRBD1. J gave up 7 bases and V 0 bases, and 7 bases lay outside the gene matches. This CDR3 is built from 15 residues. Germline values: CDR1 GTSNPN, CDR2 SVGIG (reference sequence). The CDR3 reads CAWSVRTGMGGELFF. CDR3 DNA sequence: TGTGCCTGGAGTGTACGGACAGGGATGGGCGGGGAGCTGTTTTTT.

The genes are TRBV4-3 and TRBJ1-1, with 9 positions matching TRBD1. Germline values: CDR1 LGHNA, CDR2 YSLEER. The CDR3 consists of 17 residues. The trim removed 2 bases at V and 0 bases at J, leaving 7 bases unmatched. CDR3 bases: TGCGCCAGCAGCCAAAAGACAGGGGGACTCTTGAACACTGAAGCTTTCTTT. This sequence encodes CASSQKTGGLLNTEAFF.

The genes are TRBV18 and TRBJ2-7; D perhaps matches TRBD1 (5 bases). The CDR3 extends over 12 amino acids. Germline CDR1 is KGHSH and CDR2 is LQKENI. The V gene lost 1 base and the J gene lost 13 bases, with 14 bases spanning the gap. CDR3 protein: CASSPLGQKDYV. The DNA for the CDR3 is TGTGCCAGCTCACCACTCGGACAAAAGGACTACGTC.

The genes are TRBV7-2 and TRBJ1-2; D is undetermined. There are 13 residues in the CDR3. Germline V gene sequence: CDR1 SGHTA, CDR2 FQGNSA. V was pared by 5 bases and J by 7 bases, with 14 bases between. The CDR3: CASSPTAESGYTF. Here the CDR3 DNA reads TGTGCCAGCAGCCCTACTGCTGAGAGTGGCTACACCTTC.

This chain uses TRBV5-1 with TRBJ1-3; 11 bases align to TRBD1. The V gene's germline CDR1 is SGHRS and CDR2 YFSETQ. The CDR3 is 19 amino acids. V lost 4 bases and J lost 3; bases outside the gene matches: 15. CDR3 region: CASSRTSIGQGAYGNTIYF. Here the CDR3 DNA reads TGCGCCAGCAGCAGAACCTCGATCGGACAGGGGGCATATGGAAACACCATATATTTT.

The chain employs TRBV10-2 and TRBJ1-1, with D maybe TRBD1 (5 bases). The V and J ends lost 6 bases and 5 bases respectively, with 10 bases between them. The CDR3 extends over 12 amino acids. Germline V gives CDR1 WSHSY, CDR2 SAAADI. In DNA form, the CDR3 reads TGCGCCAGCAGACTTCAGGGAACTGAAGCTTTCTTT. It translates to CASRLQGTEAFF.